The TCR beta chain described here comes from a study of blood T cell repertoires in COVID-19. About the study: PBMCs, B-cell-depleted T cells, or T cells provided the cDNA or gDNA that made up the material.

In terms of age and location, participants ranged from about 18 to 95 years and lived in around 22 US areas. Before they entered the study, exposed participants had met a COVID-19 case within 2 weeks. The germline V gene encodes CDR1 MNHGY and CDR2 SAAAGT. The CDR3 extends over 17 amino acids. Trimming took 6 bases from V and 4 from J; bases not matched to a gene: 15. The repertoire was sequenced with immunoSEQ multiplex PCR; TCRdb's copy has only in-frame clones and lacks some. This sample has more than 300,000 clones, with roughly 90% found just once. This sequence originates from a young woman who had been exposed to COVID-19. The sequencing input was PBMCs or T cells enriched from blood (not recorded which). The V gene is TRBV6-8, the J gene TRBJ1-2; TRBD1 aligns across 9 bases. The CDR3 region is CASRNRDRVYLFYGYTF. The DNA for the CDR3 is TGTGCCAGCAGAAACCGGGACAGGGTCTATCTGTTCTATGGCTACACCTTC.